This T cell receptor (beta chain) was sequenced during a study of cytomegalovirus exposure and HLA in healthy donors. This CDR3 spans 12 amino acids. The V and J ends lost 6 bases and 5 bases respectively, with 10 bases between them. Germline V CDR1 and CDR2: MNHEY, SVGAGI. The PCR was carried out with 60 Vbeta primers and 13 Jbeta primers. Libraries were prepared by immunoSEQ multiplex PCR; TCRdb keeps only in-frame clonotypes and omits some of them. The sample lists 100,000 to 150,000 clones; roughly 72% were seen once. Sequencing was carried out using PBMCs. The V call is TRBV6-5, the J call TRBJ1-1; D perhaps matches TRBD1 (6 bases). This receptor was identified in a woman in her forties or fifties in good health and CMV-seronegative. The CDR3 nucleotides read TGTGCCAGCAGGTCAACAGGGACTGAAGCTTTCTTT. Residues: CASRSTGTEAFF.